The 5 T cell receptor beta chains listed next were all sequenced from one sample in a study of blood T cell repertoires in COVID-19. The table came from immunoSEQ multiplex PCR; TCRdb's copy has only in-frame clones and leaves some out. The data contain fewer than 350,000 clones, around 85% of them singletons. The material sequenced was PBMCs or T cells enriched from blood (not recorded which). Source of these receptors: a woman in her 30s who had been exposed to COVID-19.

CDR3 bases: TGTGCCAGTGACCGTACAGGGGCTGGGGCCAACGTCCTGACTTTC. Amino acids: CASDRTGAGANVLTF. This chain joins TRBV19 and TRBJ2-6; 7 bases fit TRBD1. V shed 8 bases, J shed 2 bases, and the junction held 6 bases outside the gene matches. CDR1 LNHDA and CDR2 SQIVND come from the germline V gene (reference sequence). CDR3 length equals 15 residues. Variable domain in full (rest from reference TRBV19 and TRBJ2-6): DGGITQSPKYLFRKEGQNVTLSCEQNLNHDAMYWYRQDPGQGLRLIYYSQIVNDFQKGDIAEGYSVSREKKESFPLTVTSAQKNPTAFYLCASDRTGAGANVLTFGAGSRLTVL.

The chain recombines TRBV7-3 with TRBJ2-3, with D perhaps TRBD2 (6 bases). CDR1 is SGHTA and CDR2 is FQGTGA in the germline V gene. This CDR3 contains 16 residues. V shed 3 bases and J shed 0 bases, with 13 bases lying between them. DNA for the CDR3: TGTGCCAGCAGCTTGGGGACTCATCCTAGCACAGATACGCAGTATTTT. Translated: CASSLGTHPSTDTQYF. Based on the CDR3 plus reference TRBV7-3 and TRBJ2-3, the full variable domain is GAGVSQTPSNKVTEKGKYVELRCDPISGHTALYWYRQSLGQGPEFLIYFQGTGAADDSGLPNDRFFAVRPEGSVSTLKIQRTERGDSAVYLCASSLGTHPSTDTQYFGPGTRLTVL.

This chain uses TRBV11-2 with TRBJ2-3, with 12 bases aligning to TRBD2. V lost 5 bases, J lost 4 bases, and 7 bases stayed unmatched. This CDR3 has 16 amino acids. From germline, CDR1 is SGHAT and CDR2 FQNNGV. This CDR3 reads CASSPLAGGPADTQYF. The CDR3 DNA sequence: TGTGCCAGCAGCCCACTAGCGGGGGGCCCAGCAGATACGCAGTATTTT.

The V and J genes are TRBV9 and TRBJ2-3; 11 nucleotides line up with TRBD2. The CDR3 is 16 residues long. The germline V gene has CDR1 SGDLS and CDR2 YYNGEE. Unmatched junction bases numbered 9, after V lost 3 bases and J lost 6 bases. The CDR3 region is CASSATSGSNIDTQYF. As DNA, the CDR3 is TGTGCCAGCAGCGCCACTAGCGGGAGTAATATTGATACGCAGTATTTT.

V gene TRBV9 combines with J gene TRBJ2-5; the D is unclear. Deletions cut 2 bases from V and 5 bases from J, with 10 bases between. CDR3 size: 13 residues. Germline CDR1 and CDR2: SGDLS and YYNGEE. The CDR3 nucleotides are TGTGCCAGCAGCGTTAAAACTTTCGAGACCCAGTACTTC. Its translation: CASSVKTFETQYF.